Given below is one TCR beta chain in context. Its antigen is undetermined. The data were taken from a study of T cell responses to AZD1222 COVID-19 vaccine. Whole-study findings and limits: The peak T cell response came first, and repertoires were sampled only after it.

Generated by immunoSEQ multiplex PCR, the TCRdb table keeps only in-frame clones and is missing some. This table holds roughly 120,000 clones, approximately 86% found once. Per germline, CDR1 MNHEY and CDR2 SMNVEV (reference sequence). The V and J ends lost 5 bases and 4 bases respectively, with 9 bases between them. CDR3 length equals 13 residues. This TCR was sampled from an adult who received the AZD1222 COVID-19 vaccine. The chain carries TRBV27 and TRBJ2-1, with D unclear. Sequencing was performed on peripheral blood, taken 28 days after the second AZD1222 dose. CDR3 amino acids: CASSGLVYNEQFF. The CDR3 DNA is TGTGCCAGCAGTGGGCTCGTATACAATGAGCAGTTCTTC.